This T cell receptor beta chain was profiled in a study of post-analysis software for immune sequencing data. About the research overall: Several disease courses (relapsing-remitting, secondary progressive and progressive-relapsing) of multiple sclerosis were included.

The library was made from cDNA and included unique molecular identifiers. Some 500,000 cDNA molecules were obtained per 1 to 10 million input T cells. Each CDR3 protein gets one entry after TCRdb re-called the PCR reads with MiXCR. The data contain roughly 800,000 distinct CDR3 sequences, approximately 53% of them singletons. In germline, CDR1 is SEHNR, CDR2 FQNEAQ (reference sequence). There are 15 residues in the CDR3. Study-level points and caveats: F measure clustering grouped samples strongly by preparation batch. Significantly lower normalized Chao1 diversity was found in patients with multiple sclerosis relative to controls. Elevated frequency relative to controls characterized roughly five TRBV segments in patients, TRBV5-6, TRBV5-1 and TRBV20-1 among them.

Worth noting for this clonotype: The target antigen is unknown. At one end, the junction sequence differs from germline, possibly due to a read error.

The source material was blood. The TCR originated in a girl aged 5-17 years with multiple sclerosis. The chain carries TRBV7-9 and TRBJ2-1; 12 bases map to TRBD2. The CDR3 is CASSLAGGLSNEQFF. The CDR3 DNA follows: TGTGCCAGCAGCCTAGCGGGGGGGCTATCCAATGAGCAGTTCTTC.